This is a list of T cell receptor beta chains from one sample in a study of cytomegalovirus exposure and HLA in healthy donors. TCRdb's copy holds only in-frame clones and misses some; the assay was immunoSEQ multiplex PCR. This listing includes under 70,000 clones. What was sequenced was PBMCs. These receptors were obtained from a woman aged 25 to 39 in good health and CMV-seropositive. Both conserved end residues are trimmed from each CDR3. Each record gives: CDR3 length, V gene, J gene, CDR3 protein.

13	TRBV13	TRBJ2-7	ASSPTSGIAYEQY
14	TRBV15	TRBJ1-4	ATSRGMTGANEKLF
13	TRBV6-5	TRBJ2-1	ASRERGGISNEQF
11	TRBV6-1	TRBJ2-1	ASRIQGAREQF
13	TRBV5-1	TRBJ2-1	ASSGGTSGINEQF
12	TRBV25-1	TRBJ2-5	ASSEGQAQETQY
11	TRBV6-5	TRBJ2-5	ASSTRTEETQY
12	TRBV6-4	TRBJ2-3	ASSDEGASDTQY
13	TRBV15	TRBJ1-1	ATSRDKAANTEAF
9	TRBV29-1	TRBJ2-7	SVEGAYEQY
13	TRBV6-1	TRBJ1-5	ASSWGRTGIQPQH
11	TRBV7-9	TRBJ2-2	ASKQGATGELF
12	TRBV27	TRBJ2-7	ASSFGRGTYEQY
13	TRBV29-1	TRBJ1-1	SVANNRGKTTEAF
12	TRBV10-1	TRBJ2-7	ASSESGGPGGQY
14	TRBV2	TRBJ1-4	ASSEYSRATNEKLF
11	TRBV2	TRBJ2-1	ASTGLGSNEQF
11	TRBV6-4	TRBJ1-1	ASSAWRNTEAF
16	TRBV5-4	TRBJ2-1	ASSLQAGLAGVGNEQF
14	TRBV5-1	TRBJ2-1	ASSRGSAGGYNEQF
13	TRBV5-6	TRBJ1-5	ASSLFSVRGQPQH
11	TRBV11-3	TRBJ1-2	ASSFPRTYGYT
11	TRBV4-1	TRBJ2-7	ASSQVGNYEQY
12	TRBV7-7	TRBJ2-5	ASSLAGTEETQY
13	TRBV4-1	TRBJ1-6	ASSQGGTGGSPLH
16	TRBV4-1	TRBJ2-2	ASSQRPRDSLDPGELF
11	TRBV4-2	TRBJ1-1	ASSQEAHTEAF